The rows below give T cell receptor beta chains drawn from one sample of a study of blood T cell repertoires in COVID-19. The table came from immunoSEQ multiplex PCR; TCRdb's copy has only in-frame clones and leaves some out. The sample has about 73,000 clones; around 77% are singletons. Sequenced input: peripheral blood. All receptors come from a man between 65 and 80 years old with COVID-19, enrolled during active disease. The CDR3 runs from the conserved cysteine through the conserved F or W. The order of the fields is CDR3 length, J gene, clone size, D gene, V gene, CDR3 DNA, CDR3 protein. D genes are given only for firm matches. The listing skips clone size in some rows; elsewhere it reads once, few, many or a size class.

>16|TRBJ2-3|once|TRBD2|TRBV24-1
TGTGCCACCAGTGATGGGGGACTACTTGAGGCGGATACGCAGTATTTT
CATSDGGLLEADTQYF
>16|TRBJ2-5|-|TRBD2|TRBV5-1
TGCGCCAGCAGCTTGGATGTAGCGGGAGGGCAAGAGACCCAGTACTTC
CASSLDVAGGQETQYF
>13|TRBJ1-2|-|TRBD1|TRBV5-4
TGTGCCAGCAACCGCCGACAGGGCTATGGCTACACCTTC
CASNRRQGYGYTF
>12|TRBJ2-7|-|TRBD1|TRBV5-5
TGTGCCAGCAGACGACAGGGGGGCGAGCAGTACTTC
CASRRQGGEQYF
>15|TRBJ1-1|-|-|TRBV7-2
TGTGCCAGCAGCCCCCTGGGTAGTAGGGGCACTGAAGCTTTCTTT
CASSPLGSRGTEAFF
>13|TRBJ1-2|few|-|TRBV6-5
TGTGCCAGCAGTTACCTTGGACAGTTTGGCTACACCTTC
CASSYLGQFGYTF
>18|TRBJ2-2|-|TRBD2|TRBV3-1/TRBV3-2
TGTGCCAGCAGCCCAGGGACTAGCGGGGGGGCGTACACCGGGGAGCTGTTTTTT
CASSPGTSGGAYTGELFF
>14|TRBJ1-2|-|TRBD1|TRBV24-1
TGTGCCACCAGTGACCCAGACAGGGCGGTCGGCTACACCTTC
CATSDPDRAVGYTF
>17|TRBJ2-1|-|TRBD2|TRBV30
TGTGCCACGGGGGGTAGCGGGAGGGGCAGCTCCTACAATGAGCAGTTCTTC
CATGGSGRGSSYNEQFF
>17|TRBJ2-5|once|-|TRBV6-2/TRBV6-3
TGTGCCAGCAGTTACGACCCCATGGGCGGGACGGAGAAGACCCAGTACTTC
CASSYDPMGGTEKTQYF
>14|TRBJ1-5|-|TRBD1|TRBV2
TGTGCCAGCAGTGGGACAGGGGAAGATCAGCCCCAGCATTTT
CASSGTGEDQPQHF
>14|TRBJ2-1|-|TRBD2|TRBV11-3
TGTGCCAGCAGCTTCGCTAGCGGACAAGGGGAGCAGTTCTTC
CASSFASGQGEQFF
>15|TRBJ2-7|-|-|TRBV7-2
TGTGCCAGCAGCTTAGATTCGGGTCGGCCCTACGAGCAGTACTTC
CASSLDSGRPYEQYF
>15|TRBJ1-3|-|-|TRBV28
TGTGCCAGCAGTTACCCACTAAGCTCTGGAAACACCATATATTTT
CASSYPLSSGNTIYF
>13|TRBJ1-1|few|-|TRBV24-1
TGTGCCACCAGTGATACAGGGTCGGCTGAAGCTTTCTTT
CATSDTGSAEAFF
>15|TRBJ2-1|-|-|TRBV7-6
TGTGCCAGCAGTTCTTTTGCGGGTTCCTACAATGAGCAGTTCTTC
CASSSFAGSYNEQFF
>14|TRBJ1-1|-|-|TRBV18
TGTGCCAGCTCACCGGTAATCAGAAACACTGAAGCTTTCTTT
CASSPVIRNTEAFF
>15|TRBJ2-7|-|TRBD2|TRBV20-1
TGCAGTGCTAGTCGAGCGGGAGGGCCTCCCTACGAGCAGTACTTC
CSASRAGGPPYEQYF
>18|TRBJ2-3|once|-|TRBV7-2
TGTGCCAGCAGCTTAGTCCTTGGGGCAGGCCTTAGCACAGATACGCAGTATTTT
CASSLVLGAGLSTDTQYF
>19|TRBJ2-2|-|TRBD2|TRBV28
TGTGCCAGCAGTGTAATGCGACTAGCGGGAGGGCCGAGGACCGGGGAGCTGTTTTTT
CASSVMRLAGGPRTGELFF
>13|TRBJ2-3|-|TRBD1|TRBV6-5
TGTGCCATCCCCGGACAGGTCACAGATACGCAGTATTTT
CAIPGQVTDTQYF
>11|TRBJ1-1|few|-|TRBV20-1
TGCAGTGCTAGCACGGGGACTGAAGCTTTCTTT
CSASTGTEAFF
>15|TRBJ2-7|-|TRBD2|TRBV6-5
TGTGCCAGCAGTTACGCGGGACTAGCATTAAGCGAGCAGTACTTC
CASSYAGLALSEQYF
>12|TRBJ1-5|few|-|TRBV7-2
TGTGCCAGCAGCCCCCGTGATCAGCCCCAGCATTTT
CASSPRDQPQHF